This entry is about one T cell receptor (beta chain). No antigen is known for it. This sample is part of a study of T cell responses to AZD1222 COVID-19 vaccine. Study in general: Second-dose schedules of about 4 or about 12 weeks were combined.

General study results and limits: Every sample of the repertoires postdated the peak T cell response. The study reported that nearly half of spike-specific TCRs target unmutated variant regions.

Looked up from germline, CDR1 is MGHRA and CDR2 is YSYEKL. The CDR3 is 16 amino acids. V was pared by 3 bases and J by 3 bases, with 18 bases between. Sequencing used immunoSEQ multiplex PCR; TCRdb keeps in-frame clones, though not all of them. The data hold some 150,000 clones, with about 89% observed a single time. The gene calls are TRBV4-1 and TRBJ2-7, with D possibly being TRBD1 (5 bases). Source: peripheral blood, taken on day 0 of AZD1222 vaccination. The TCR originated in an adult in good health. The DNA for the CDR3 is TGCGCCAGCAGCCAGTCCGCTAACCCCAGGGACTACGAGCAGTACTTC. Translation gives CASSQSANPRDYEQYF.